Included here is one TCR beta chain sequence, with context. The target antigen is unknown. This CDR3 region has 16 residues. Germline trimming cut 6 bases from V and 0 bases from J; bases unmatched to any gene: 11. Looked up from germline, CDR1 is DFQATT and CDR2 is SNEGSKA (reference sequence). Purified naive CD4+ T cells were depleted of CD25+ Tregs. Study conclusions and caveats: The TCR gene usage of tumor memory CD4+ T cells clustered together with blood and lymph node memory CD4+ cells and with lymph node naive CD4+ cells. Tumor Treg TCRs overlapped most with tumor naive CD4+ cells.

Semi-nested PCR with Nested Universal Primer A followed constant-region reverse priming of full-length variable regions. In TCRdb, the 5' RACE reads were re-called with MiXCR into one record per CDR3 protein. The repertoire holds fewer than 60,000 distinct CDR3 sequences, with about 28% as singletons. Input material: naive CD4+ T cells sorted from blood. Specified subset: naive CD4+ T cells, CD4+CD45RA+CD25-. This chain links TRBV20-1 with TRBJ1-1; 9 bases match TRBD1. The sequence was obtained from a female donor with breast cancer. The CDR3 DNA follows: TGCAGTGCCCGCCGGGACAGGGTCTCTATGAACACTGAAGCTTTCTTT. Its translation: CSARRDRVSMNTEAFF.